The entry below gives a single T cell receptor beta chain sequence along with its context. This record belongs to a study of long-term antiretroviral therapy in people with HIV. Germline loops: CDR1 LNHDA, CDR2 SQIVND (reference sequence). The CDR3 is 13 amino acids. V shed 3 bases and J 7 bases; nucleotides not matched to a gene: 5. immunoSEQ v3.0 was run at survey level. Only in-frame clones appear in the TCRdb table, and some are missing; sequencing was by immunoSEQ multiplex PCR. The profile shows 20,000 to 25,000 clones, under 90% of them singletons. This rearrangement joins TRBV19 to TRBJ2-7, with 8 bases matching TRBD1. This TCR came from a man in his forties or fifties with HIV. The specimen comprised unsorted PBMCs, sampled 0.1 years before starting antiretroviral therapy. This CDR3 reads CASSIRQGFEQYF. The CDR3 DNA reads as TGTGCCAGTAGTATCCGACAGGGGTTTGAGCAGTACTTC.